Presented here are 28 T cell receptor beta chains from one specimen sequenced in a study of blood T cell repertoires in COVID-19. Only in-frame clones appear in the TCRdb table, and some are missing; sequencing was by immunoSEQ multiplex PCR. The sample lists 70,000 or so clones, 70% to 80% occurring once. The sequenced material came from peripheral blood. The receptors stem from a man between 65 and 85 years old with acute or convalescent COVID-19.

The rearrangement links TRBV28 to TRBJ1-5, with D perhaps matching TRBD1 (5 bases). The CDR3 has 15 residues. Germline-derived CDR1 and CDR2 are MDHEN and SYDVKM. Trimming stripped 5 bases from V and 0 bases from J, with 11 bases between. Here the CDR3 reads CASSGQQSSNQPQHF. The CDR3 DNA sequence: TGTGCCAGCAGTGGACAACAGAGTAGCAATCAGCCCCAGCATTTT.

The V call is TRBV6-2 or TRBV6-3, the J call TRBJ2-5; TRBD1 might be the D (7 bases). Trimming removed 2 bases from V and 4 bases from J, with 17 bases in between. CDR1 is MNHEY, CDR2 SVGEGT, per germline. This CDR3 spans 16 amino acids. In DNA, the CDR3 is TGTGCCAGCAGTTACGCGACACAGGGGAGGAGAGAGACCCAGTACTTC. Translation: CASSYATQGRRETQYF.

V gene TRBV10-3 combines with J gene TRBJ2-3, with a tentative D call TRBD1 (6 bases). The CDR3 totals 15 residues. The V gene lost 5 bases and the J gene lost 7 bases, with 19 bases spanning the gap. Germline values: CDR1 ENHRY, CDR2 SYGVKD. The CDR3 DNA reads TGTGCCATCAGTTACGGGATGTCGGGGACAAATACGCAGTATTTT. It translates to CAISYGMSGTNTQYF.

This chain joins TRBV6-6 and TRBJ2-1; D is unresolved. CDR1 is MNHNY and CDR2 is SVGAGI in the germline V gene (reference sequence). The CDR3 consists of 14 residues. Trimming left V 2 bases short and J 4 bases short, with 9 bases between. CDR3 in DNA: TGTGCCAGCAGTTACAGTGAGCCGTACAATGAGCAGTTCTTC. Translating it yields CASSYSEPYNEQFF.

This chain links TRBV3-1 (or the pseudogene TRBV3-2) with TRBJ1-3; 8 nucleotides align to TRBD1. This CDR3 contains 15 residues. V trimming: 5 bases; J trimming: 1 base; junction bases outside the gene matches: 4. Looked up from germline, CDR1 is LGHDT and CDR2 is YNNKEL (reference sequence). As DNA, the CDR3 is TGTGCCAGCAGCGACAACAGGGGGTCTGGAAACACCATATATTTT. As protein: CASSDNRGSGNTIYF.

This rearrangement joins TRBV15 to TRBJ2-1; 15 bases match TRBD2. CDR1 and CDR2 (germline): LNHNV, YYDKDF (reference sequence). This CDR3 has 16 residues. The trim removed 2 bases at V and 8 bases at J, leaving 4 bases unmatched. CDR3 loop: CATSRSGLAGGYEQFF. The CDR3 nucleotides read TGTGCCACCAGCAGATCGGGACTAGCGGGAGGCTATGAGCAGTTCTTC.

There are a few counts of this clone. CDR3 in DNA: TGTGCCAGCTCGGGTGAGTGGCGGGAAGGCACAGATACGCAGTATTTT. It codes for CASSGEWREGTDTQYF. The chain is built from TRBV3-1 (or the pseudogene TRBV3-2) and TRBJ2-3; a possible D gene is TRBD2 (6 bases). The V gene lost 8 bases and the J gene lost 1 base, with 19 bases spanning the gap. CDR3 length equals 16 residues. From germline, CDR1 is LGHDT and CDR2 YNNKEL (reference sequence).

The CDR3 DNA sequence: TGCAGCGTTGAAAGAACAGGCTTAGGTGAAAAACTGTTTTTT. As protein: CSVERTGLGEKLFF. The gene calls are TRBV29-1 and TRBJ1-4, with TRBD1 as a possible D gene (5 bases). Germline CDR1 reads SQVTM; CDR2 reads ANQGSEA. The CDR3 has 14 amino acids. V gave up 2 bases and J gave up 7 bases, with 14 bases separating them.

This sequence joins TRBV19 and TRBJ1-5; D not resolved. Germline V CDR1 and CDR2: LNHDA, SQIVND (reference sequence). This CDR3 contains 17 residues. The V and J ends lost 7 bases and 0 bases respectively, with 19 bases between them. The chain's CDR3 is CASTPGGRFNSNQPQHF. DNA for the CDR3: TGTGCCAGTACCCCCGGAGGGCGGTTTAATAGCAATCAGCCCCAGCATTTT.

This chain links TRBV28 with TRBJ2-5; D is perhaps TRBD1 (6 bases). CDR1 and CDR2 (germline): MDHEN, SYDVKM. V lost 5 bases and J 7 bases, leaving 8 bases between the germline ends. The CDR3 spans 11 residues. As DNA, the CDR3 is TGTGCCAGCAGTATACAGGGGACCCAGTACTTC. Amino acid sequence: CASSIQGTQYF.

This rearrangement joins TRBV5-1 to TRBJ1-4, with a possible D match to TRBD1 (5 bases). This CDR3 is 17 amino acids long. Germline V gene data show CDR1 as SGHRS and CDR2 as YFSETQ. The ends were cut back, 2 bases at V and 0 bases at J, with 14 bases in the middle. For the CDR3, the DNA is TGCGCCAGCAGCTTATATCTGGGGGAGGCAACTAATGAAAAACTGTTTTTT. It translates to CASSLYLGEATNEKLFF.

CDR3 sequence: CASSLTPGLTYEQYF. CDR3 nucleotide sequence: TGTGCCAGCAGTTTAACCCCGGGACTCACCTACGAGCAGTACTTC. J is TRBJ2-7 and V is TRBV27; possibly TRBD2 for D (6 bases). V lost 2 bases to trimming and J lost 2 bases, with 13 bases between them. Germline V gene lookup returns CDR1 MNHEY and CDR2 SMNVEV (reference sequence). The CDR3 is made up of 15 amino acids.

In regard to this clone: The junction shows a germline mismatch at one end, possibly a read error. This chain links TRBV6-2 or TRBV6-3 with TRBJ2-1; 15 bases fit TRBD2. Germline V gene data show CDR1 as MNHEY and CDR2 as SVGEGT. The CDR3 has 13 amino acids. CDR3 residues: CASSPGTSGRTLF. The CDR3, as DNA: TGTGCCAGCAGTCCCGGGACTAGCGGGAGGACCCTCTTC.

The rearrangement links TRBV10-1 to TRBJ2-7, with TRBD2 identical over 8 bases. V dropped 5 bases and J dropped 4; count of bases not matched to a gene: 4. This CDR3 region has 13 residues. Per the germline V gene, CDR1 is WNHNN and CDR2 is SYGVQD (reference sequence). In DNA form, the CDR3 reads TGCGCCAGCAGTCCGGGACTAGGTTACGAGCAGTACTTC. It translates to CASSPGLGYEQYF.

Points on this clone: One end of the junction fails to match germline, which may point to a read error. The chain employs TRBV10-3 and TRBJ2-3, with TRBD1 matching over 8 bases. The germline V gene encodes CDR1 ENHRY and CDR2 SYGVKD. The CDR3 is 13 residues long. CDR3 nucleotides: TGTGCCATTAGTGGACAGGGCACTGAGGCGCAGTATTTT. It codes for CAISGQGTEAQYF.

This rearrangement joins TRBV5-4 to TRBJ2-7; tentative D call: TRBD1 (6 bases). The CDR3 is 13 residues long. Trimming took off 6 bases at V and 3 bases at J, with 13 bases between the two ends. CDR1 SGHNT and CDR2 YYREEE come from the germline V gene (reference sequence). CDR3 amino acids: CASNRDTVYEQYF. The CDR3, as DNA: TGTGCCAGCAATCGGGACACAGTCTACGAGCAGTACTTC.

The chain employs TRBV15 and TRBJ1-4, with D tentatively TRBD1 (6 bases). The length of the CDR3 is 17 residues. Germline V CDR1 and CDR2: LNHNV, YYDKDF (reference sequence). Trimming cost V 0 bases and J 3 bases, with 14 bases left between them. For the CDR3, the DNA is TGTGCCACCAGCAGAGACGTTTTGACAGGCGCTAATGAAAAACTGTTTTTT. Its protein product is CATSRDVLTGANEKLFF.

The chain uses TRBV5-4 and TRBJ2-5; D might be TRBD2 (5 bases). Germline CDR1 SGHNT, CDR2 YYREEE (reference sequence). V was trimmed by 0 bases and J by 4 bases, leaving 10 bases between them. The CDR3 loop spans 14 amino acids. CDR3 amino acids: CASSLVAAGETQYF. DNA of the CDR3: TGTGCCAGCAGCTTGGTGGCGGCGGGAGAGACCCAGTACTTC.

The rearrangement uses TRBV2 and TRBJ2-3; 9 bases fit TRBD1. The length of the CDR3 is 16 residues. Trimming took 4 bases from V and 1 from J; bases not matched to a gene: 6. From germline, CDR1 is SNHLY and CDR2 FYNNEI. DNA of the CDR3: TGTGCCAGCAGTGTACAGGGGGCTCGGGGCACAGATACGCAGTATTTT. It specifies CASSVQGARGTDTQYF.

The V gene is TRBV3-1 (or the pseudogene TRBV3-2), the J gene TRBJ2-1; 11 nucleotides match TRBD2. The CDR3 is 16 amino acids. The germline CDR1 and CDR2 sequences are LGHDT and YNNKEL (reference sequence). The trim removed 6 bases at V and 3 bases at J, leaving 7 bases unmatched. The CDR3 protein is CASSWNLAGGYNEQFF. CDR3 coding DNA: TGTGCCAGCAGTTGGAACCTAGCGGGAGGCTACAATGAGCAGTTCTTC.

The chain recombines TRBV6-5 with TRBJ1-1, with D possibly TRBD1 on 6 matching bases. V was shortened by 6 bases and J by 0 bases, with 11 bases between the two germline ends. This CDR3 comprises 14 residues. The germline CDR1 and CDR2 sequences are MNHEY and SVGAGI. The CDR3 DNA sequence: TGTGCCAGCAGACGACAGGCGATGAACACTGAAGCTTTCTTT. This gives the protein CASRRQAMNTEAFF.

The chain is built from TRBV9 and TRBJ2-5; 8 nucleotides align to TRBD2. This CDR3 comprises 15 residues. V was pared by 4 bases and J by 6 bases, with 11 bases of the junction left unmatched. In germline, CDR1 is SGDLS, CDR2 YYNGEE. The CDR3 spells CASSPSGGGGQTQYF. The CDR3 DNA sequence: TGTGCCAGCAGCCCCTCCGGGGGGGGAGGGCAGACCCAGTACTTC.

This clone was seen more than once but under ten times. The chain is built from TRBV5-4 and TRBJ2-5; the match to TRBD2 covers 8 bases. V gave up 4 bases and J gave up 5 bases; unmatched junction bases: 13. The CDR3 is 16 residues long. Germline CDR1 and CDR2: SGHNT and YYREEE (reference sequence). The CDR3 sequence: CASSPAGGGRGETQYF. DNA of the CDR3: TGTGCCAGCAGCCCGGCGGGCGGGGGGCGCGGTGAGACCCAGTACTTC.

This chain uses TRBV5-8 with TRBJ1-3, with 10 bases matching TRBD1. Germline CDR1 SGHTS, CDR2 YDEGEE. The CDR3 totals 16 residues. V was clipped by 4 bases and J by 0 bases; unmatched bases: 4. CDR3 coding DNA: TGTGCCAGCAGCGTGGGACAGGGGCACTCTGGAAACACCATATATTTT. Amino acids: CASSVGQGHSGNTIYF. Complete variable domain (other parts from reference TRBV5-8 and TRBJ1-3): EAGVTQSPTHLIKTRGQQATLRCSPISGHTSVYWYQQALGLGLQFLLWYDEGEERNRGNFPPRFSGRQFPNYSSELNVNALELEDSALYLCASSVGQGHSGNTIYFGEGSWLTVV.

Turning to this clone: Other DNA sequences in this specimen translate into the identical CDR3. CDR3 protein: CASSTQGQGYGYTF. The DNA for the CDR3 is TGTGCCAGCAGCACCCAAGGACAGGGCTATGGCTACACCTTC. The chain joins TRBV7-2 to TRBJ1-2, with 8 nucleotides matching TRBD1. The CDR3 loop spans 14 amino acids. In germline, CDR1 is SGHTA, CDR2 FQGNSA. V shed 5 bases and J 4 bases; nucleotides not matched to a gene: 6.

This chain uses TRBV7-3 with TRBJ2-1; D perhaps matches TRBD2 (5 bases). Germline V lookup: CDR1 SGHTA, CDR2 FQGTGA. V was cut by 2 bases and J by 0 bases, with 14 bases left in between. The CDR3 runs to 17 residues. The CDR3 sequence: CASSLAGTGGSYNEQFF. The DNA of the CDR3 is TGTGCCAGCAGCTTAGCGGGCACCGGAGGCTCCTACAATGAGCAGTTCTTC.

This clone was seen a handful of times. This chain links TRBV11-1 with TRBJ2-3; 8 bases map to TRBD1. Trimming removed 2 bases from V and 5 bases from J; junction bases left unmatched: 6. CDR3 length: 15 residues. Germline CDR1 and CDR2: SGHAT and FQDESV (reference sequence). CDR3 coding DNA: TGTGCCAGCAGCTTAAGGCAGGGGGCCGGAGATACGCAGTATTTT. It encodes CASSLRQGAGDTQYF.

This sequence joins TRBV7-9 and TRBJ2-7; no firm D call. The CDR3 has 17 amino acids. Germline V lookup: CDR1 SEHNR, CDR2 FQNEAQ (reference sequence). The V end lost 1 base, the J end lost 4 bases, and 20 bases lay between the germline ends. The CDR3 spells CASSLERRLTRGYEQYF. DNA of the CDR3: TGTGCCAGCAGCTTAGAGAGGAGATTGACCCGCGGTTACGAGCAGTACTTC.